Below, 4 T cell receptor beta chains from the same sample are listed, as sequenced in a study of shared clonotypes between healthy human individuals. Clones were sequenced by immunoSEQ multiplex PCR, and TCRdb holds only the in-frame ones, with some missing. The data show a few million clones, over 90% seen once. Sequenced sample: naive CD4+ T cells from PBMCs. Subset noted: CD45RA+ positively selected. The receptors here all came from a man aged 18-30 years in good health. Some clones in this sample may be carry-over from other donors' samples.

The V call is TRBV29-1, the J call TRBJ2-5; weak D call: TRBD2 (6 bases). V was pared by 6 bases and J by 4 bases, with 21 bases between. The length of the CDR3 is 15 residues. Germline assignment: CDR1 SQVTM and CDR2 ANQGSEA. The CDR3 loop reads CSVDRRGRRGETQYF. CDR3 in DNA: TGCAGCGTCGACCGCCGCGGCAGGCGGGGAGAGACCCAGTACTTC.

This clone was found once. The same CDR3 can be traced to other DNA sequences in this sample. The V gene is TRBV5-1, the J gene TRBJ1-1; 9 bases are shared with TRBD1. With V trimmed by 0 bases and J by 4 bases, 1 base remained unmatched. The length of the CDR3 is 14 residues. CDR1 SGHRS and CDR2 YFSETQ come from the germline V gene. The CDR3 DNA reads as TGCGCCAGCAGCTTGGAACAGGGGGCCACTGAAGCTTTCTTT. Translating it yields CASSLEQGATEAFF.

In nucleotides, the CDR3 is TGCGCCAGCAGCCAGGCTAATAGCGGGAGGATTTACAATGAGCAGTTCTTC. This gives the protein CASSQANSGRIYNEQFF. V is TRBV4-1 and J is TRBJ2-1; 10 bases map to TRBD2. Germline loops: CDR1 MGHRA, CDR2 YSYEKL. The V and J ends lost 3 bases and 4 bases, in that order; junction bases with no gene match: 9. The CDR3 has 17 amino acids.

This rearrangement joins TRBV5-1 to TRBJ1-2; TRBD1 aligns across 11 bases. The V segment lost 0 bases and the J segment 2 bases; nucleotides outside the gene matches: 3. This CDR3 region has 16 residues. The germline V gene encodes CDR1 SGHRS and CDR2 YFSETQ. CDR3: CASSLDGTGGNYGYTF. The CDR3 DNA reads as TGCGCCAGCAGCTTGGATGGGACAGGGGGGAACTATGGCTACACCTTC.